This is a list of T cell receptor beta chains from one sample in a study of cytomegalovirus exposure and HLA in healthy donors. TCRdb's copy holds only in-frame clones and misses some; the assay was immunoSEQ multiplex PCR. The sample has about 140,000 clones, around four fifths seen once. The sample comprised PBMCs. The receptors were gathered from a man under 40 in good health and CMV-seropositive. CDR3s include the opening cysteine and the closing phenylalanine or tryptophan. D genes are given only for firm matches. Size values are once, few and many counts, or a class for expanded clones, and some rows have none.

d_call j_call clone_size v_call cdr3_nt cdr3_aa
TRBD2 TRBJ2-4 . TRBV10-3 TGTGCCATCAGTGAGTCCATAGCGGGAGGAAACATTCAGTACTTC CAISESIAGGNIQYF
TRBD1 TRBJ1-3 . TRBV11-2 TGTGCCAGCAGCCTTACGACAGGGGGCTTTGGAAACACCATATATTTT CASSLTTGGFGNTIYF
TRBD1 TRBJ1-1 . TRBV5-6 TGTGCCAGCACAGATTTAGGGACAGGGAGTTACACTGAAGCTTTCTTT CASTDLGTGSYTEAFF
TRBD1 TRBJ2-1 . TRBV19 TGTGCCAGTAGTATAGTTTCGATTAAGGGACAGGGTATGCATGAGCAGTTCTTC CASSIVSIKGQGMHEQFF
. TRBJ2-3 . TRBV4-2 TGTGCCAGCAGCCAAGAGGTCTACGATACGCAGTATTTT CASSQEVYDTQYF
TRBD1 TRBJ1-5 . TRBV7-2 TGTGCCAGCAGCTTGGACAGGGGCAATCAGCCCCAGCATTTT CASSLDRGNQPQHF
. TRBJ2-3 . TRBV9 TGTGCCAGCAGCCCTCTAGCAGGTTCGGATACGCAGTATTTT CASSPLAGSDTQYF
TRBD1 TRBJ2-1 . TRBV7-3 TGTGCCAGCAGCCCGGGACAGGGCATTGGGAATGAGCAGTTCTTC CASSPGQGIGNEQFF
TRBD1 TRBJ1-2 . TRBV2 TGTGCCAGCAGGAATTCCGGGACAGGGACTTATGGCTACACCTTC CASRNSGTGTYGYTF
. TRBJ2-5 few TRBV7-9 TGTGCCAGCAGCTCCCTGCCTGTCGGGACCCAGTACTTC CASSSLPVGTQYF
TRBD1 TRBJ1-3 . TRBV18 TGTGCCAGCTCACCCGGGACAGCCAACTCTGGAAACACCATATATTTT CASSPGTANSGNTIYF
TRBD1 TRBJ2-4 . TRBV9 TGTGCCAGCAGCGTCGGGACAGGGCGAAACATTCAGTACTTC CASSVGTGRNIQYF
TRBD2 TRBJ2-7 . TRBV28 TGTGCCAGCACCCCGGGGGGCAAAGGGACTAGCGGGAGGGTCTCGAACGAGCAGTACTTC CASTPGGKGTSGRVSNEQYF
TRBD1 TRBJ1-2 . TRBV27 TGTGCCAGCAGGAGGACAGGGGGCCCCTATGGCTACACCTTC CASRRTGGPYGYTF
TRBD1 TRBJ1-1 . TRBV2 TGTGCCAGCAGTACCTCAGGGGGGTCCAACACTGAAGCTTTCTTT CASSTSGGSNTEAFF
TRBD1 TRBJ2-5 . TRBV7-9 TGTGCCAGCAGCCGGGACAGGGGTCGGGAGACCCAGTACTTC CASSRDRGRETQYF
. TRBJ2-7 . TRBV6-5 TGTGCCAGCAGCCGCCCCCCCGGGGACGAGCAGTACTTC CASSRPPGDEQYF
. TRBJ2-3 . TRBV9 TGTGCCAGCAGCGTATTCGAGAGGACAGATACGCAGTATTTT CASSVFERTDTQYF
. TRBJ2-2 . TRBV10-3 TGTGCCATCAGTGGATCTAAGATGGCGGTAACCGGGGAGCTGTTTTTT CAISGSKMAVTGELFF
TRBD1 TRBJ1-1 . TRBV6-5 TGTGCCAGCAGTTTTAGGGGACAGGCCCAATCTGAAGCTTTCTTT CASSFRGQAQSEAFF
TRBD2 TRBJ2-3 . TRBV9 TGTGCCAGCAGCGAAAGCGGGAGTACCACAGATACGCAGTATTTT CASSESGSTTDTQYF
TRBD2 TRBJ2-1 . TRBV6-5 TGTGCCAGCAGTTCGAGGGAGGGCCCCAATGAGCAGTTCTTC CASSSREGPNEQFF
TRBD2 TRBJ2-5 . TRBV7-2 TGTGCCAGCAGCCCACCCGGGACTAGCGGGAGCTCAAAGACCCAGTACTTC CASSPPGTSGSSKTQYF